This T cell receptor beta chain was recovered during a study of T cells in Graves' hyperthyroidism and ophthalmopathy. Study context: Upon initial diagnosis and before any treatment, peripheral blood was collected. Study observations and caveats: In the blood, most expanded thyroid clonotypes above 0.001 appeared as well.

Template material for amplifying TCR beta CDR3 regions consisted of RNA transcripts. The HTBI primer set served for first-round RT-PCR of the TCR CDR3. One entry per CDR3 protein, called by TCRdb with MiXCR from the multiplex PCR reads. The sample contains about 370,000 distinct CDR3 sequences, about 15% of which appear only once. It was over 9.5 ml of fresh peripheral blood that supplied the PBMCs. This clonotype has a count of ten or more. The antigen remains undetermined. The germline gives CDR1 SGHVS, CDR2 FQNEAQ. The V gene lost 5 bases and the J gene lost 5 bases, with 15 bases spanning the gap. The CDR3 runs 14 residues.

The specimen was blood. The receptor comes from an older woman with Graves' ophthalmopathy. The chain joins TRBV7-8 to TRBJ2-5; the D gene could be TRBD1 or TRBD2 (5 bases each). CDR3: CASSPGRAPETQYF. Here the CDR3 DNA reads TGTGCCAGCAGCCCGGGACGAGCCCCGGAGACCCAGTACTTC.